Shown below are 11 T cell receptor beta chains from a single sample sequenced in a study of T cell responses to AZD1222 COVID-19 vaccine. Assay: immunoSEQ multiplex PCR; the TCRdb copy retains only in-frame clones and omits some. The data contain approximately 140,000 clones, about 92% of them singletons. The sequenced sample was peripheral blood, obtained on day 0 of MenACWY control vaccination. These receptors were collected from an adult in good health.

The chain combines TRBV24-1 with TRBJ1-5, with D perhaps TRBD1 (5 bases). The CDR3 length is 13 residues. CDR1 is KGHDR, CDR2 SFDVKD, per germline. Trimming removed 4 bases at V and 6 bases at J, with 9 bases between. The CDR3 region is CATSEGPSQPQHF. The DNA for the CDR3 is TGTGCCACCAGTGAGGGGCCTTCTCAGCCCCAGCATTTT.

The rearrangement uses TRBV5-6 and TRBJ1-1, with 7 bases fitting TRBD1. V lost 0 bases to trimming and J lost 10 bases; unmatched junction nucleotides: 0. The germline V gene encodes CDR1 SGHDT and CDR2 YYEEEE. This CDR3 is built from 11 residues. The CDR3 loop reads CASSLGQGAFF. As DNA, the CDR3 is TGTGCCAGCAGCTTGGGACAGGGAGCTTTCTTT.

CDR3 in amino acids: CASSPRTGKNTEAFF. CDR3 sequence (DNA): TGTGCCAGCAGCCCTCGGACAGGGAAGAACACTGAAGCTTTCTTT. This chain links TRBV7-9 with TRBJ1-1, with 8 bases identical to TRBD1. V lost 5 bases, J lost 1 base, and 6 bases stayed unmatched. CDR1 and CDR2 from the germline V gene are SEHNR and FQNEAQ (reference sequence). This CDR3 region has 15 residues.

Turning to this clone: This CDR3 is also generated by other DNA sequences in the sample. J is TRBJ2-5 and V is TRBV5-4; D perhaps matches TRBD2 (6 bases). CDR3 length: 14 amino acids. Between the trimmed V and J ends, which lost 0 bases and 4 bases, there was a span of 10 bases. Per germline, CDR1 SGHNT and CDR2 YYREEE (reference sequence). The CDR3 sequence is CASSLGGGVETQYF. CDR3 nucleotides: TGTGCCAGCAGCTTGGGTGGCGGGGTAGAGACCCAGTACTTC. The full variable domain, rest sourced from reference TRBV5-4 and TRBJ2-5, is ETGVTQSPTHLIKTRGQQVTLRCSSQSGHNTVSWYQQALGQGPQFIFQYYREEENGRGNFPPRFSGLQFPNYSSELNVNALELDDSALYLCASSLGGGVETQYFGPGTRLLVL.

CDR3 in amino acids: CASSHAPRNEQFF. CDR3 sequence (DNA): TGTGCCAGCAGTCACGCCCCCCGCAATGAGCAGTTCTTC. The genes are TRBV6-5 and TRBJ2-1; D unclear. Deletions cut 5 bases from V and 6 bases from J, with 11 bases between. The CDR3 is 13 residues long. The V gene's germline CDR1 is MNHEY and CDR2 SVGAGI.

V gene TRBV6-6 combines with J gene TRBJ1-1; D not resolved. V was trimmed by 0 bases and J by 5 bases, leaving 10 bases between them. CDR1 and CDR2 (germline): MNHNY, SVGAGI (reference sequence). This CDR3 is 14 amino acids long. The CDR3: CASSYSVRGTEAFF. The CDR3 DNA is TGTGCCAGCAGTTACTCCGTTCGCGGAACTGAAGCTTTCTTT.

This clone was seen a single time. The chain recombines TRBV3-1 (or the pseudogene TRBV3-2) with TRBJ2-1; the D gene could be TRBD1 or TRBD2 (6 bases each). The CDR3 spans 18 residues. Germline V lookup: CDR1 LGHDT, CDR2 YNNKEL (reference sequence). V was trimmed by 4 bases and J by 0 bases, leaving 19 bases between them. For the CDR3, the DNA is TGTGCCAGCAGCCCCCCCCGGGGGCCCCTACTCTCCTACAATGAGCAGTTCTTC. It yields the protein CASSPPRGPLLSYNEQFF.

The J gene is TRBJ1-5, the V gene TRBV2, with TRBD1 matching over 7 bases. V was pared by 4 bases and J by 7 bases, with 7 bases of the junction left unmatched. Germline V CDR1 and CDR2: SNHLY, FYNNEI. CDR3 length: 14 amino acids. The CDR3 coding sequence is TGTGCCAGCAGTGGACAGGGATGGGGGCAGCCCCAGCATTTT. It encodes CASSGQGWGQPQHF. Together with reference TRBV2 and TRBJ1-5, the CDR3 gives the full variable domain: EPEVTQTPSHQVTQMGQEVILRCVPISNHLYFYWYRQILGQKVEFLVSFYNNEISEKSEIFDDQFSVERPDGSNFTLKIRSTKLEDSAMYFCASSGQGWGQPQHFGDGTRLSIL.

The chain couples TRBV5-4 to TRBJ2-3; 10 bases fit TRBD2. Germline CDR1 and CDR2: SGHNT and YYREEE (reference sequence). Trimming at V came to 7 bases and at J to 5 bases, leaving 10 bases not matched to a gene. The CDR3 is made up of 15 amino acids. In DNA form, the CDR3 reads TGTGCCAGCCCCGGTAGCGGGGGGTTGTTAGATACGCAGTATTTT. Translation gives CASPGSGGLLDTQYF.

The chain joins TRBV7-2 to TRBJ2-1; a weak D match, TRBD2 (6 bases). The CDR3 runs to 14 residues. The V end was cut by 1 base, the J end by 8 bases, with 12 bases between. CDR1 is SGHTA, CDR2 FQGNSA, per germline. CDR3 nucleotides: TGTGCCAGCAGCTTAGTCCCTTCGGGGGATGAGCAGTTCTTC. Protein: CASSLVPSGDEQFF.

The chain links TRBV5-1 to TRBJ2-6; D is uncertain. V shed 7 bases and J shed 0 bases, with 20 bases lying between them. CDR3 size: 18 residues. Germline assignment: CDR1 SGHRS and CDR2 YFSETQ. CDR3 nucleotide sequence: TGCGCCAGCTCCGATTCGGGCAGGATGAGCTCTGGGGCCAACGTCCTGACTTTC. Its protein is CASSDSGRMSSGANVLTF.